Sequencing of this T cell receptor beta chain was carried out in a study of T cell responses to AZD1222 COVID-19 vaccine. Study-wide results and limits: It was only after the peak T cell response that any repertoires were sampled. A reported finding is that nearly half of spike-specific TCRs target unmutated variant regions. Females outnumbered males among donors, who were mostly white British; clonal diversity was possibly underestimated. Recipients of two AZD1222 doses showed rising Spike-specific TCR breadth and depth.

V shed 2 bases and J 5 bases; nucleotides not matched to a gene: 0. In germline, CDR1 is MNHEY, CDR2 SVGAGI. This CDR3 comprises 15 residues. This clone was seen a single time. Its antigen is undetermined. Here immunoSEQ multiplex PCR was the method, and the copy in TCRdb shows in-frame clones only, minus some. The sample lists 200,000 or so clones, around 86% occurring once. The sequence derives from an adult in good health. V is TRBV6-5 and J is TRBJ2-2; 12 nucleotides agree with TRBD2. Material: peripheral blood, obtained on day 0 of MenACWY control vaccination. Here the CDR3 DNA reads TGTGCCAGCAGTTACCTAGCGGGGGGGACCGGGGAGCTGTTTTTT. This sequence encodes CASSYLAGGTGELFF.